This T cell receptor (beta chain) was sequenced in a study of blood T cell repertoires in COVID-19. Study as a whole: Samples of COVID-19 (acute and convalescent) were obtained from the United States, Italy and Spain. Nucleic acid was either cDNA or gDNA, and it came from T cells, B-cell-depleted T cells, or PBMCs.

Germline loops: CDR1 SNHLY, CDR2 FYNNEI. V shed 6 bases and J 5 bases; nucleotides not matched to a gene: 5. The CDR3 length is 16 residues. Original processing methods: From reference gene primer amplification, estimates of nucleated cell counts were derived. TCRdb keeps only in-frame clones here, not all; method: immunoSEQ multiplex PCR. D and trimming were read from the DNA, whereas the V and J calls and clone size are those reported in that table. The table has about 280,000 clones, over 75% seen once. The chain has TRBV2 and TRBJ2-1; TRBD2 matches at 15 bases. The sample was peripheral blood. The TCR originated in a human donor in a cohort sampled during active COVID-19. The CDR3 is CASRKGLAGGDNEQFF. The CDR3 DNA reads TGTGCCAGCAGGAAGGGACTAGCGGGAGGCGACAATGAGCAGTTCTTC.